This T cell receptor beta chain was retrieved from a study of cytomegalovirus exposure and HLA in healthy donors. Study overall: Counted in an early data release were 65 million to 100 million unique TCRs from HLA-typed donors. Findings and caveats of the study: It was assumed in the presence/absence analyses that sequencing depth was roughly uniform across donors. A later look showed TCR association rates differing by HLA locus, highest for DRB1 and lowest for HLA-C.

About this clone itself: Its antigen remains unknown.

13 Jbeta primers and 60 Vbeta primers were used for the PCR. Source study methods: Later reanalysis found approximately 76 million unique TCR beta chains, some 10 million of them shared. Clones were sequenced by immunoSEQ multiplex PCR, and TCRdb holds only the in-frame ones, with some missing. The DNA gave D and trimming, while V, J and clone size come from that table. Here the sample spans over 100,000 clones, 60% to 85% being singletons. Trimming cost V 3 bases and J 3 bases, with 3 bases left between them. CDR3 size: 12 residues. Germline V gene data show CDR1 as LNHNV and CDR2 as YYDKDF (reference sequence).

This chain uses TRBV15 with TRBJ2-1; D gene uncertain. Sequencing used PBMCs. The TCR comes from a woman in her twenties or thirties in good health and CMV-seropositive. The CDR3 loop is CATSSNYNEQFF. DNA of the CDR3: TGTGCCACCAGCAGCAACTACAATGAGCAGTTCTTC. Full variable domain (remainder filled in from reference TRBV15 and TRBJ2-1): DAMVIQNPRYQVTQFGKPVTLSCSQTLNHNVMYWYQQKSSQAPKLLFHYYDKDFNNEADTPDNFQSRRPNTSFCFLDIRSPGLGDTAMYLCATSSNYNEQFFGPGTRLTVL.